This entry is about one T cell receptor beta chain. Its specificity is unknown. This specimen belongs to a study of CD8 T cells in Susac syndrome. Background on the study: Within the sequenced Susac syndrome patient group, more than 5 exhibited active disease and roughly 8 were in remission. Study results and limitations: Across the total CD8+ repertoires, sixteen Susac-specific public clones were found. The CD8+ TEMRA repertoires yielded about 5 such clones.

Random-hexamer reverse transcription was applied to about 0.45 to 1 ug RNA. TCRdb fed the immunoSEQ multiplex PCR reads into MiXCR, producing one record per CDR3 protein. Of 75,000 to 100,000 distinct CDR3 sequences listed, approximately 95% are singletons. Sequencing of TCR beta was performed on blood CD8+ T cells and on blood CD4+ T cells. Definite or probable Susac syndrome was diagnosed using recently defined diagnostic criteria. The V gene lost 2 bases and the J gene lost 4 bases, with 12 bases spanning the gap. CDR3 length: 14 amino acids. CDR1 and CDR2 (germline): DFQATT, SNEGSKA (reference sequence).

Sequencing was done on a sample of CD8+ T cells from PBMCs. This receptor was identified in a human donor with Susac syndrome. The chain links TRBV20-1 to TRBJ2-1; D unclear. CDR3 DNA: TGCAGTGCTAGAACGACATATTCTTACAATGAGCAGTTCTTC. Translated: CSARTTYSYNEQFF.